This is a list of T cell receptor beta chains from one sample in a study of shared clonotypes between healthy human individuals. Here immunoSEQ multiplex PCR was the method, and the copy in TCRdb shows in-frame clones only, minus some. The repertoire holds roughly 600,000 clones, with 95% to 98% as singletons. Sequences were obtained from naive CD8+ T cells sorted from blood. The receptors were gathered from a young man in good health. Both conserved end residues are part of each CDR3. D genes are given only for firm matches. Clone size is stated in some rows and not others, as once, few, many or a class when expanded.

CDR3aa: CASSRETGRKTQYF
CDR3nt: TGTGCCTCCTCCCGAGAGACTGGCCGGAAGACCCAGTACTTC
d_gene: NA
abundance: once
j_gene: TRBJ2-5
v_gene: TRBV9

CDR3aa: CATSRGSGTGELFF
CDR3nt: TGTGCCACCAGCAGAGGATCAGGTACCGGGGAGCTGTTTTTT
d_gene: NA
abundance: NA
j_gene: TRBJ2-2
v_gene: TRBV15

CDR3aa: CASSLGERAADTQYF
CDR3nt: TGTGCCAGCAGCTTAGGGGAGCGGGCTGCAGATACGCAGTATTTT
d_gene: NA
abundance: NA
j_gene: TRBJ2-3
v_gene: TRBV11-3

CDR3aa: CASSFGETQYF
CDR3nt: TGCGCCAGCAGCTTTGGAGAGACCCAGTACTTC
d_gene: NA
abundance: NA
j_gene: TRBJ2-5
v_gene: TRBV5-1

CDR3aa: CASSLRGDSNQPQHF
CDR3nt: TGTGCCAGCAGTTTGCGCGGGGATAGCAATCAGCCCCAGCATTTT
d_gene: NA
abundance: NA
j_gene: TRBJ1-5
v_gene: TRBV27

CDR3aa: CASFSLGSEGMNTEAFF
CDR3nt: TGTGCCAGCTTCTCCTTAGGATCGGAGGGTATGAACACTGAAGCTTTCTTT
d_gene: NA
abundance: NA
j_gene: TRBJ1-1
v_gene: TRBV14

CDR3aa: CASSLGGRYNEQFF
CDR3nt: TGTGCCAGCAGCTTAGGGGGGCGGTACAATGAGCAGTTCTTC
d_gene: NA
abundance: NA
j_gene: TRBJ2-1
v_gene: TRBV7-6

CDR3aa: CASSPSTGDYFEQYF
CDR3nt: TGTGCCAGCAGTCCATCGACAGGGGATTATTTTGAGCAGTACTTC
d_gene: TRBD1
abundance: NA
j_gene: TRBJ2-7
v_gene: TRBV27

CDR3aa: CAISEDGREREVTYEQYF
CDR3nt: TGTGCCATCAGTGAGGATGGGAGGGAGCGGGAGGTCACCTACGAGCAGTACTTC
d_gene: TRBD2
abundance: NA
j_gene: TRBJ2-7
v_gene: TRBV10-3

CDR3aa: CASSLISTGANVLTF
CDR3nt: TGTGCCAGCAGTTTAATATCGACTGGGGCCAACGTCCTGACTTTC
d_gene: NA
abundance: NA
j_gene: TRBJ2-6
v_gene: TRBV27

CDR3aa: CASSPGASGTFHEQYF
CDR3nt: TGTGCCAGCAGCCCCGGGGCTAGCGGGACCTTCCACGAGCAGTACTTC
d_gene: TRBD2
abundance: NA
j_gene: TRBJ2-7
v_gene: TRBV7-9

CDR3aa: CASSGADSAYNEQFF
CDR3nt: TGTGCCAGCAGCGGAGCGGACAGCGCCTACAATGAGCAGTTCTTC
d_gene: NA
abundance: NA
j_gene: TRBJ2-1
v_gene: TRBV9

CDR3aa: CASSSAGGTYEQYF
CDR3nt: TGCGCCAGCAGTTCTGCTGGGGGGACCTACGAGCAGTACTTC
d_gene: NA
abundance: NA
j_gene: TRBJ2-7
v_gene: TRBV4-1

CDR3aa: CASSARLSGANVLTF
CDR3nt: TGTGCCAGCAGCGCCCGTCTCTCTGGGGCCAACGTCCTGACTTTC
d_gene: NA
abundance: NA
j_gene: TRBJ2-6
v_gene: TRBV7-2

CDR3aa: CASSEGGAAGETQYF
CDR3nt: TGTGCCAGCAGTGAGGGGGGCGCGGCCGGAGAGACCCAGTACTTC
d_gene: NA
abundance: NA
j_gene: TRBJ2-5
v_gene: TRBV2

CDR3aa: CASSLDKIFATNEKLFF
CDR3nt: TGCGCCAGCAGCCTGGACAAGATATTTGCAACTAATGAAAAACTGTTTTTT
d_gene: NA
abundance: NA
j_gene: TRBJ1-4
v_gene: TRBV4-1

CDR3aa: CASSSLAGATYNEQFF
CDR3nt: TGTGCCAGCAGCTCCCTAGCGGGAGCAACCTACAATGAGCAGTTCTTC
d_gene: TRBD2
abundance: NA
j_gene: TRBJ2-1
v_gene: TRBV7-3

CDR3aa: CASSIAGADTQYF
CDR3nt: TGTGCCAGTAGTATAGCGGGCGCAGATACGCAGTATTTT
d_gene: NA
abundance: NA
j_gene: TRBJ2-3
v_gene: TRBV19

CDR3aa: CASSADAGNQPQHF
CDR3nt: TGTGCCAGCAGTGCGGACGCGGGCAATCAGCCCCAGCATTTT
d_gene: NA
abundance: NA
j_gene: TRBJ1-5
v_gene: TRBV2

CDR3aa: CATHRGLGTEAFF
CDR3nt: TGTGCCACCCACAGGGGGCTGGGCACTGAAGCTTTCTTT
d_gene: TRBD1
abundance: NA
j_gene: TRBJ1-1
v_gene: TRBV7-9

CDR3aa: CASSLAESWPQDTQYF
CDR3nt: TGCGCCAGCAGCTTGGCGGAAAGTTGGCCCCAAGATACGCAGTATTTT
d_gene: NA
abundance: NA
j_gene: TRBJ2-3
v_gene: TRBV5-1

CDR3aa: CATSLGLDSVTDTQYF
CDR3nt: TGTGCCACTTCCCTCGGGCTGGACAGCGTCACAGATACGCAGTATTTT
d_gene: NA
abundance: once
j_gene: TRBJ2-3
v_gene: TRBV28

CDR3aa: CASSPGGMDNQPQHF
CDR3nt: TGTGCCAGCAGCCCCGGTGGGATGGACAATCAGCCCCAGCATTTT
d_gene: NA
abundance: NA
j_gene: TRBJ1-5
v_gene: TRBV6-5

CDR3aa: CSVDWGDRAWQETQYF
CDR3nt: TGCAGCGTTGACTGGGGAGACAGGGCTTGGCAAGAGACCCAGTACTTC
d_gene: TRBD1
abundance: NA
j_gene: TRBJ2-5
v_gene: TRBV29-1

CDR3aa: CASSLRTGGVYGYTF
CDR3nt: TGTGCCAGCAGTTTGCGGACAGGGGGGGTCTATGGCTACACCTTC
d_gene: TRBD1
abundance: NA
j_gene: TRBJ1-2
v_gene: TRBV27

CDR3aa: CASSTGKYYNEQFF
CDR3nt: TGTGCCAGCTCTACAGGGAAATACTACAATGAGCAGTTCTTC
d_gene: NA
abundance: NA
j_gene: TRBJ2-1
v_gene: TRBV6-5

CDR3aa: CASSLLLENEQYF
CDR3nt: TGTGCCAGCAGTTTATTACTTGAGAACGAGCAGTACTTC
d_gene: NA
abundance: NA
j_gene: TRBJ2-7
v_gene: TRBV27

CDR3aa: CAAGLTIPEQYF
CDR3nt: TGTGCCGCCGGACTGACGATTCCCGAGCAGTACTTC
d_gene: NA
abundance: NA
j_gene: TRBJ2-7
v_gene: TRBV28

CDR3aa: CAISGGTFSGNTIYF
CDR3nt: TGTGCCATCAGTGGCGGGACTTTCTCTGGAAACACCATATATTTT
d_gene: NA
abundance: NA
j_gene: TRBJ1-3
v_gene: TRBV10-3

CDR3aa: CASSIGSYNEKLFF
CDR3nt: TGTGCCAGTAGTATTGGCAGCTATAATGAAAAACTGTTTTTT
d_gene: NA
abundance: NA
j_gene: TRBJ1-4
v_gene: TRBV19

CDR3aa: CASSLPDPFYEQYF
CDR3nt: TGTGCCAGCTCATTACCCGACCCCTTCTACGAGCAGTACTTC
d_gene: NA
abundance: NA
j_gene: TRBJ2-7
v_gene: TRBV18

CDR3aa: CASSLLSYEQYF
CDR3nt: TGTGCCAGCAGCTTGCTATCCTACGAGCAGTACTTC
d_gene: NA
abundance: NA
j_gene: TRBJ2-7
v_gene: TRBV5-8

CDR3aa: CASSLYSGDTQYF
CDR3nt: TGTGCCAGCAGCTTATACAGCGGAGATACGCAGTATTTT
d_gene: NA
abundance: NA
j_gene: TRBJ2-3
v_gene: TRBV7-2

CDR3aa: CASSLGQGWEQYF
CDR3nt: TGCGCCAGCAGCTTGGGGCAGGGGTGGGAGCAGTACTTC
d_gene: NA
abundance: NA
j_gene: TRBJ2-7
v_gene: TRBV5-1

CDR3aa: CASNPVGTPNNEQFF
CDR3nt: TGTGCCAGCAACCCTGTCGGGACACCCAACAATGAGCAGTTCTTC
d_gene: NA
abundance: NA
j_gene: TRBJ2-1
v_gene: TRBV27

CDR3aa: CASSEVGLAGKDEQFF
CDR3nt: TGTGCCAGCAGTGAAGTAGGACTAGCGGGAAAGGATGAGCAGTTCTTC
d_gene: TRBD2
abundance: NA
j_gene: TRBJ2-1
v_gene: TRBV2

CDR3aa: CASSPGLAEYNEQFF
CDR3nt: TGTGCCAGCAGCCCCGGACTAGCGGAGTACAATGAGCAGTTCTTC
d_gene: TRBD2
abundance: NA
j_gene: TRBJ2-1
v_gene: TRBV7-3

CDR3aa: CASSPLAGGPHEQYF
CDR3nt: TGTGCCAGCAGCCCTCTAGCGGGAGGGCCCCACGAGCAGTACTTC
d_gene: TRBD2
abundance: NA
j_gene: TRBJ2-7
v_gene: TRBV7-9

CDR3aa: CASSTSTEAFF
CDR3nt: TGTGCCAGTTCGACCAGCACTGAAGCTTTCTTT
d_gene: NA
abundance: NA
j_gene: TRBJ1-1
v_gene: TRBV19

CDR3aa: CASSWGLAGETTEETQYF
CDR3nt: TGTGCCAGCAGCTGGGGACTAGCGGGAGAAACTACCGAAGAGACCCAGTACTTC
d_gene: TRBD2
abundance: NA
j_gene: TRBJ2-5
v_gene: TRBV5-4

CDR3aa: CATGPGLAGGTSTDTQYF
CDR3nt: TGTGCCACCGGACCGGGACTAGCGGGAGGAACTAGCACAGATACGCAGTATTTT
d_gene: TRBD2
abundance: NA
j_gene: TRBJ2-3
v_gene: TRBV10-3

CDR3aa: CASSLGLTEAFF
CDR3nt: TGTGCCAGCAGCTTAGGATTGACTGAAGCTTTCTTT
d_gene: NA
abundance: NA
j_gene: TRBJ1-1
v_gene: TRBV5-6

CDR3aa: CASSVRREGPRNEQFF
CDR3nt: TGTGCCAGCAGCGTAAGGCGGGAGGGCCCTCGGAATGAGCAGTTCTTC
d_gene: TRBD2
abundance: NA
j_gene: TRBJ2-1
v_gene: TRBV9

CDR3aa: CASSFLLNTEAFF
CDR3nt: TGCGCCAGCAGCTTTCTGTTGAACACTGAAGCTTTCTTT
d_gene: NA
abundance: NA
j_gene: TRBJ1-1
v_gene: TRBV5-1

CDR3aa: CASSQGLAGDSYNEQFF
CDR3nt: TGTGCCAGCAGCCAAGGTCTAGCGGGGGACTCCTACAATGAGCAGTTCTTC
d_gene: TRBD2
abundance: NA
j_gene: TRBJ2-1
v_gene: TRBV4-2

CDR3aa: CASSSRTWKETQYF
CDR3nt: TGTGCCAGCAGTTCGCGGACTTGGAAAGAGACCCAGTACTTC
d_gene: NA
abundance: NA
j_gene: TRBJ2-5
v_gene: TRBV27

CDR3aa: CSVERTGGGSDTQYF
CDR3nt: TGCAGCGTTGAGAGGACAGGGGGTGGTTCAGATACGCAGTATTTT
d_gene: TRBD1
abundance: NA
j_gene: TRBJ2-3
v_gene: TRBV29-1

CDR3aa: CASSQESNEQYF
CDR3nt: TGCGCCAGCAGCCAAGAAAGCAATGAGCAGTACTTC
d_gene: NA
abundance: once
j_gene: TRBJ2-7
v_gene: TRBV4-1

CDR3aa: CSVSGGSNYGYTF
CDR3nt: TGCAGCGTTTCGGGCGGATCTAACTATGGCTACACCTTC
d_gene: NA
abundance: NA
j_gene: TRBJ1-2
v_gene: TRBV29-1

CDR3aa: CASSLTAGGTGELFF
CDR3nt: TGTGCCAGCTCTCTAACTGCGGGAGGCACCGGGGAGCTGTTTTTT
d_gene: TRBD2
abundance: NA
j_gene: TRBJ2-2
v_gene: TRBV18

CDR3aa: CASSQEGGYNEQFF
CDR3nt: TGCGCCAGCAGCCAAGAGGGTGGATACAATGAGCAGTTCTTC
d_gene: NA
abundance: NA
j_gene: TRBJ2-1
v_gene: TRBV4-3

CDR3aa: CASSRPRNNYEQYF
CDR3nt: TGTGCCAGCTCACGACCGAGAAATAACTACGAGCAGTACTTC
d_gene: NA
abundance: NA
j_gene: TRBJ2-7
v_gene: TRBV18

CDR3aa: CASSPTDRGIYEQYF
CDR3nt: TGTGCCAGCTCACCAACGGACAGGGGGATCTACGAGCAGTACTTC
d_gene: TRBD1
abundance: NA
j_gene: TRBJ2-7
v_gene: TRBV18

CDR3aa: CSVEDAEVGTGWVAEAFF
CDR3nt: TGCAGCGTTGAAGACGCCGAAGTAGGGACAGGGTGGGTGGCTGAAGCTTTCTTT
d_gene: TRBD1
abundance: NA
j_gene: TRBJ1-1
v_gene: TRBV29-1